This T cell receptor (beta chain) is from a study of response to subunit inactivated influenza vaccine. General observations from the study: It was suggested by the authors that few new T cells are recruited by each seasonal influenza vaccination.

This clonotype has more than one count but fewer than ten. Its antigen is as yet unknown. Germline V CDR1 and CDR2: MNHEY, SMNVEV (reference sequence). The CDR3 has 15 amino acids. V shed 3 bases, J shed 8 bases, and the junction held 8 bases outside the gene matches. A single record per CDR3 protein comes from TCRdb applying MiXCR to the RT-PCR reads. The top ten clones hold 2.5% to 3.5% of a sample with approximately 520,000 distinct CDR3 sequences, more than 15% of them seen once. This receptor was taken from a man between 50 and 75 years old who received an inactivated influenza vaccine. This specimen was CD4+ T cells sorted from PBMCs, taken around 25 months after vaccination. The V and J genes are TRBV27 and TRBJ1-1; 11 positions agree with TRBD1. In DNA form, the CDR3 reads TGTGCCAGCAGTTTCTCAATTGGGACAGGGGGGGAAGCTTTCTTT. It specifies CASSFSIGTGGEAFF.